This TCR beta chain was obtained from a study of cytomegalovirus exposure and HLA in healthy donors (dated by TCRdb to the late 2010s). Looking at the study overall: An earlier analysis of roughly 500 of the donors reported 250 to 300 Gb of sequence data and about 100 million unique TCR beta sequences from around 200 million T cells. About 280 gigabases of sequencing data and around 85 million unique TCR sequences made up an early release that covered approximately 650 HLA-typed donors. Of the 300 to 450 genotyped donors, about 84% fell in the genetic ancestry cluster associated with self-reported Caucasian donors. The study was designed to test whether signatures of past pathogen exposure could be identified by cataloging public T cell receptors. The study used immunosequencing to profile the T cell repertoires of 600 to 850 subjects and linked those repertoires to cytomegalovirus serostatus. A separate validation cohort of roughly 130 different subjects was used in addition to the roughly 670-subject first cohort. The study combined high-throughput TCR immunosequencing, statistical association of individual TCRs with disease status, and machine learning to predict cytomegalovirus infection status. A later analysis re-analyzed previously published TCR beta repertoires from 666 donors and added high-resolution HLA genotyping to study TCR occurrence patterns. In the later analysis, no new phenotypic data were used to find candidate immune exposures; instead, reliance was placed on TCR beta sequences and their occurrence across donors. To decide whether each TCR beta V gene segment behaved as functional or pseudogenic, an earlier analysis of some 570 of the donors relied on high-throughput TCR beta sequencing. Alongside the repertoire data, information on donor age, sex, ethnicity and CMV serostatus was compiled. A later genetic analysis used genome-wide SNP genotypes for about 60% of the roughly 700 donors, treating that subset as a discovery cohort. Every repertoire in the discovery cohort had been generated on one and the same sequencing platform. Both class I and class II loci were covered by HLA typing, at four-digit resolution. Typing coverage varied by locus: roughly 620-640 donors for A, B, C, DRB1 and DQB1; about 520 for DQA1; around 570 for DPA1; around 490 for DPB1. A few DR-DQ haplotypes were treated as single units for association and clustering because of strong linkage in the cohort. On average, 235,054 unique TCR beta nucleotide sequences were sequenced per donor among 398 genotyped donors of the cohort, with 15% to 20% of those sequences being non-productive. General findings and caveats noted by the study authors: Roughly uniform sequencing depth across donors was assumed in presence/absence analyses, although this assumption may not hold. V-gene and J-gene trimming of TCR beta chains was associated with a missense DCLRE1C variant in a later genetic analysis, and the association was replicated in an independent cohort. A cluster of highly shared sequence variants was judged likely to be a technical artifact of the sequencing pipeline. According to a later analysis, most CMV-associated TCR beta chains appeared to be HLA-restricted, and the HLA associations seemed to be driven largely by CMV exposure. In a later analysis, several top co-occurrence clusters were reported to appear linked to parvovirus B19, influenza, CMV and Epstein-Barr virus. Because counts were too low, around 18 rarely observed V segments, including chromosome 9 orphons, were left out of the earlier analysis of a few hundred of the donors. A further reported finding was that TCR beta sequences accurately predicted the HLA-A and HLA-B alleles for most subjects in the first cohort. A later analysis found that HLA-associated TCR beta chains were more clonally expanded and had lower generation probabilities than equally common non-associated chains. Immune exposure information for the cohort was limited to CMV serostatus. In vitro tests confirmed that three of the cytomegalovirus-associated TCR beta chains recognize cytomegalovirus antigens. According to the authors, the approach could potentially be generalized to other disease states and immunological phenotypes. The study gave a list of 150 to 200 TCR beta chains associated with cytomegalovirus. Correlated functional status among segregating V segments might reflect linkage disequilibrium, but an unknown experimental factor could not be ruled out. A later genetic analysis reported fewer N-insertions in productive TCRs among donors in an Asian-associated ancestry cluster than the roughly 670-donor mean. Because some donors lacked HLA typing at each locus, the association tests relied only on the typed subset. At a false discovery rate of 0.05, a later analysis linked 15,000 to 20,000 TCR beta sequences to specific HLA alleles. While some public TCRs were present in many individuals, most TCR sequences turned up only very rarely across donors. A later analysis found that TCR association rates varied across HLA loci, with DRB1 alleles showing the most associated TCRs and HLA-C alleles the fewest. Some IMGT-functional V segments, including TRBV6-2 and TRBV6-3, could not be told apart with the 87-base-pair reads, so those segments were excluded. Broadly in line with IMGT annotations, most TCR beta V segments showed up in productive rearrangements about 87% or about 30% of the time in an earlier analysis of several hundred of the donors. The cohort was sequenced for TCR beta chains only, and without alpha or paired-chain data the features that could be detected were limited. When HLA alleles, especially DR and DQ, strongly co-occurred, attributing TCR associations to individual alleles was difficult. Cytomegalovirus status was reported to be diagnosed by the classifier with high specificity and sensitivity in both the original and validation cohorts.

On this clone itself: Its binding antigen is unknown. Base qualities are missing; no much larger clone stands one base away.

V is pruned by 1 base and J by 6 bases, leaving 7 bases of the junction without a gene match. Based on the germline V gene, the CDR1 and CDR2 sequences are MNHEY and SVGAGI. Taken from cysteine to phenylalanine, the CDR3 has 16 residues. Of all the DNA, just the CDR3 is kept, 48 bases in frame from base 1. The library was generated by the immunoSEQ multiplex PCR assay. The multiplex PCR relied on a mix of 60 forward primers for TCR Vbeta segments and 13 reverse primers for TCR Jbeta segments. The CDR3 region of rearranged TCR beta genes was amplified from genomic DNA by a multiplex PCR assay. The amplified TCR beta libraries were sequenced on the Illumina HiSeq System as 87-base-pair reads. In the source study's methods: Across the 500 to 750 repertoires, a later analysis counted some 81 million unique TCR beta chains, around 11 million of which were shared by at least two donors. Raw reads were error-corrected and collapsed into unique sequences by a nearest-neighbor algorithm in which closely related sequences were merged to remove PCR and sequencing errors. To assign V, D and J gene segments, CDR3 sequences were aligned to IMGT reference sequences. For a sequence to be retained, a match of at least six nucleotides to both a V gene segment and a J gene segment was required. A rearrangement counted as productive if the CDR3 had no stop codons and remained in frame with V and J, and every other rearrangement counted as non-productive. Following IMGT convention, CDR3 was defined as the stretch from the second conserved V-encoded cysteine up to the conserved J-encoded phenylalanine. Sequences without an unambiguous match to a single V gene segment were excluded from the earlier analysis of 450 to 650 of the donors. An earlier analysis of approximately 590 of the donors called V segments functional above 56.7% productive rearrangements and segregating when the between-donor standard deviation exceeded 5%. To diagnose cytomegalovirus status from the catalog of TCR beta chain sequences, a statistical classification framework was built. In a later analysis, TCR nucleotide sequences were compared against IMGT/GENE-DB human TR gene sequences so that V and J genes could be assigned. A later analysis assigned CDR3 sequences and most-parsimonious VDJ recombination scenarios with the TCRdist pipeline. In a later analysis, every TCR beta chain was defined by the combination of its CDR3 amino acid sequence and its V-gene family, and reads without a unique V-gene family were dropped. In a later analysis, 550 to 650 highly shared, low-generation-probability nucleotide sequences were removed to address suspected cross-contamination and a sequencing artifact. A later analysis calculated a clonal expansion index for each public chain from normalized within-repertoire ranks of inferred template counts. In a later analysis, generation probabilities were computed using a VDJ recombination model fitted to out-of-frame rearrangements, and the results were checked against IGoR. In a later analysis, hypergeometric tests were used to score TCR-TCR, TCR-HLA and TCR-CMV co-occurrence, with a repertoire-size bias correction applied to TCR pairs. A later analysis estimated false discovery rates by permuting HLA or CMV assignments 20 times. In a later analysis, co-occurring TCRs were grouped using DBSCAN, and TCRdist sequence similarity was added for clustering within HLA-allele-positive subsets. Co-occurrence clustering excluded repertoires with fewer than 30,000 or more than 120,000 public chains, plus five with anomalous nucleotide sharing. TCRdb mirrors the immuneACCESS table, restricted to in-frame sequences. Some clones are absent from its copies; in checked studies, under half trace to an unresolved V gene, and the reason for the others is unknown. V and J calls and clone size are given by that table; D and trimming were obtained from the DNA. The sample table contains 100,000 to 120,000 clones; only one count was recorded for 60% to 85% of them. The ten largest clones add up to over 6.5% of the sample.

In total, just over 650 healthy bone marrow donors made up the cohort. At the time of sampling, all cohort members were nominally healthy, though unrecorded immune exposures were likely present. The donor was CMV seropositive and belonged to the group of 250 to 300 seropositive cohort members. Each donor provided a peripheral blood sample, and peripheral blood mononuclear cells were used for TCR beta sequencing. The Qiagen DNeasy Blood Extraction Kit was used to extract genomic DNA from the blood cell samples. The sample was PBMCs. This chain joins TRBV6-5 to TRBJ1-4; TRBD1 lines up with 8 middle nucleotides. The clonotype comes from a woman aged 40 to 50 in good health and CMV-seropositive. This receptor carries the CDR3 CASSYFPMTGDEKLFF. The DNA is TGTGCCAGCAGTTACTTTCCCATGACAGGGGATGAAAAACTGTTTTTT.